The entry that follows covers one TCR beta chain sequence. This sample was included in a study of blood T cell repertoires in COVID-19. The wider study: The United States, Italy and Spain supplied acute and convalescent COVID-19 samples. The cDNA or gDNA used as material had been derived from T cells, B-cell-depleted T cells, or PBMCs.

Participant-given clinical history determined each cohort assignment. Authors' analysis steps: By means of reference gene primer amplification, nucleated cell counts were estimated. The protocol was immunoSEQ multiplex PCR, while the TCRdb copy is restricted to in-frame clones and leaves out a portion. V, J and clone size are those of that table, while D and trimming were read from the DNA. The sample lists some 140,000 clones, approximately 88% occurring once. The CDR3 has 15 amino acids. Germline V gives CDR1 LNHNV, CDR2 YYDKDF (reference sequence). Germline trimming cut 2 bases from V and 2 bases from J; bases unmatched to any gene: 2.

Sample: PBMCs or T cells enriched from blood (not recorded which). The TCR originated in a middle-aged man with acute COVID-19. This sequence joins TRBV15 and TRBJ1-3, with 8 bases matching TRBD1. CDR3 nucleotides: TGTGCCACCAGCAGACCAGGGGGCGCTGGAAACACCATATATTTT. The encoded protein is CATSRPGGAGNTIYF.